Sequencing of this T cell receptor beta chain was carried out in a study of technical replicates of blood from a few donors. The germline V gene encodes CDR1 SGDLS and CDR2 YYNGEE. This CDR3 spans 17 amino acids. The V end was cut by 0 bases, the J end by 1 base, with 13 bases between. The table came from immunoSEQ multiplex PCR; TCRdb's copy has only in-frame clones and leaves some out. The top ten hold more than 0.2% of the sample, which has 99,000 or so clones, 95% seen once. J is TRBJ1-4 and V is TRBV9; TRBD1 might be the D (6 bases). The sequencing input was T cells isolated from PBMCs. This receptor was obtained from a human donor in good health. Written as DNA, the CDR3 is TGTGCCAGCAGCGTAGCACCCAGGGGCGGAACTAATGAAAAACTGTTTTTT. Translation gives CASSVAPRGGTNEKLFF.